Listed here is a single TCR beta chain. Its antigen is not known. The data belong to a study of Graves' ophthalmopathy and Graves' hyperthyroidism. Findings and limits, study-wide: A 13-signature model separated ophthalmopathy from stable hyperthyroidism, reaching around 88% sensitivity and almost 82% specificity cross-validated.

The authors amplified TCR beta CDR3 regions from RNA transcripts. An opening RT-PCR round employed HTBI primers and preceded a second-round multiplex PCR. TCRdb called the multiplex PCR reads again in MiXCR, with one record for every CDR3 protein. The sample consists of over a million distinct CDR3 sequences, approximately 35% of them appearing once. The CDR3 has 15 residues. Germline V gene data show CDR1 as SGHAT and CDR2 as FQNNGV. Between the trimmed V and J ends, which lost 6 bases and 1 base, there was a span of 15 bases. Enrollment excluded any patients with other autoimmune diseases, uncontrolled infections, pregnancy or lactation.

The chain joins TRBV11-2 to TRBJ1-1; no definite D call. The sequencing input was peripheral blood or thyroid tissue (not recorded which). This TCR was recovered from an adult man with Graves' hyperthyroidism. CDR3 DNA sequence: TGTGCCAGCAGTTACTCGATGCGGGAGAACACTGAAGCTTTCTTT. Its protein product is CASSYSMRENTEAFF.